Presented here are 25 T cell receptor beta chains from one specimen sequenced in a study of T cell clonotyping in hematopoietic cell transplantation. The assay was immunoSEQ multiplex PCR, and TCRdb's table has in-frame clones only and misses some. The sample contains fewer than 25,000 clones, more than 65% of which appear only once. The sample taken for sequencing was peripheral blood mononuclear cells. The receptors shown here come from a man between 60 and 75 years old in good health. Some clones in this sample may be carry-over from other donors' samples.

The V call is TRBV7-3, the J call TRBJ2-3; D is tentatively TRBD1 or TRBD2 (6 bases each). This CDR3 comprises 16 residues. Per the germline V gene, CDR1 is SGHTA and CDR2 is FQGTGA. Deletions cut 0 bases from V and 3 bases from J, with 13 bases between. CDR3 region: CASSLTSRGDTDTQYF. CDR3 DNA: TGTGCCAGCAGCTTAACGAGTAGGGGGGATACAGATACGCAGTATTTT.

This chain joins TRBV10-3 and TRBJ1-5; D is uncertain. The CDR3 loop spans 13 amino acids. Trimming shortened V by 0 bases and J by 7 bases, and 7 bases separated the two germline ends. Germline CDR1 reads ENHRY; CDR2 reads SYGVKD. The CDR3 DNA follows: TGTGCCATCAGTGAGTCAGGGTACCAGCCCCAGCATTTT. It yields the protein CAISESGYQPQHF.

V gene TRBV30 combines with J gene TRBJ2-7, with unresolved D. The V end lost 2 bases, the J end lost 1 base, and 9 bases lay between the germline ends. The CDR3 spans 13 residues. Germline V lookup: CDR1 GTSNPN, CDR2 SVGIG (reference sequence). The CDR3 DNA follows: TGTGCCTGGAGTAAGGACGGATCCTACGAGCAGTACTTC. Protein sequence: CAWSKDGSYEQYF.

V gene TRBV27 combines with J gene TRBJ2-3; D call uncertain. The CDR3 consists of 14 residues. Germline CDR1 is MNHEY and CDR2 is SMNVEV (reference sequence). V was cut by 4 bases and J by 2 bases, with 10 bases left in between. The CDR3 DNA reads as TGTGCCAGCAGTTCCCCGCGGCCCACAGATACGCAGTATTTT. It translates to CASSSPRPTDTQYF.

This clone is labeled as medium-sized. V is TRBV4-1 and J is TRBJ2-7, with D maybe TRBD2 (6 bases). Trimming shortened V by 1 base and J by 3 bases, and 16 bases separated the two germline ends. There are 16 residues in the CDR3. The V gene's germline CDR1 is MGHRA and CDR2 YSYEKL. The CDR3 sequence: CASSQVAVRGVYEQYF. In DNA form, the CDR3 reads TGCGCCAGCAGCCAAGTCGCGGTCCGCGGGGTCTACGAGCAGTACTTC.

J is TRBJ1-1 and V is TRBV28; weak D call: TRBD1 (6 bases). V was cut by 2 bases and J by 4 bases, with 17 bases left in between. Germline CDR1 is MDHEN and CDR2 is SYDVKM. The CDR3 has 16 residues. This CDR3 reads CASSLLDGGAGTEAFF. CDR3 in DNA: TGTGCCAGCAGTTTACTGGATGGGGGGGCGGGCACTGAAGCTTTCTTT.

The chain combines TRBV6-6 with TRBJ2-7, with TRBD1 identical over 7 bases. J lost 3 bases, V lost 6 bases, and 5 bases had no gene match. The length of the CDR3 is 13 residues. Germline values: CDR1 MNHNY, CDR2 SVGAGI (reference sequence). CDR3 bases: TGTGCCAGCAGATTAGACAGGGACTACGAGCAGTACTTC. It codes for CASRLDRDYEQYF.

V usage is TRBV28 and J usage is TRBJ1-2; D is possibly TRBD1 (6 bases). The CDR3 loop spans 13 amino acids. Trimming pared 6 bases from V and 5 bases from J, leaving 13 bases between. CDR1 is MDHEN and CDR2 is SYDVKM in the germline V gene. DNA of the CDR3: TGTGCCAGCAGCCTCGACAGGAATTATGGCTACACCTTC. This translates into CASSLDRNYGYTF.

The chain joins TRBV5-1 to TRBJ2-7; TRBD1 matches at 11 bases. The CDR3 sequence is 15 residues long. The germline gives CDR1 SGHRS, CDR2 YFSETQ. V was pared by 3 bases and J by 5 bases, with 7 bases of the junction left unmatched. CDR3 nucleotides: TGCGCCAGCAGCTGGAGGGGACAGGGGGTCGACGAGCAGTACTTC. It codes for CASSWRGQGVDEQYF.

This clone has only one observation. The chain is built from TRBV14 and TRBJ1-1; D is perhaps TRBD1 (6 bases). The CDR3 consists of 15 residues. V lost 5 bases to trimming and J lost 5 bases, with 18 bases between them. Germline V gene sequence: CDR1 SGHDN, CDR2 FVKESK. CDR3 residues: CASSEGGAMATEAFF. For the CDR3, the DNA is TGTGCCAGCAGCGAAGGGGGGGCTATGGCGACTGAAGCTTTCTTT.

The CDR3 DNA reads as TGCAGCGTTGATCTGCAGGGCCAAGGGGGAGGTGGCACCGGGGAGCTGTTTTTT. It codes for CSVDLQGQGGGGTGELFF. The chain is built from TRBV29-1 and TRBJ2-2; D may be TRBD1 or TRBD2 (6 bases each). The V gene's germline CDR1 is SQVTM and CDR2 ANQGSEA. The CDR3 length is 18 residues. The ends were cut back, 3 bases at V and 4 bases at J, with 24 bases in the middle.

This chain uses TRBV19 with TRBJ2-7; perhaps TRBD2 as D (5 bases). V lost 1 base to trimming and J lost 3 bases, with 13 bases between them. CDR3 length: 15 amino acids. Germline values: CDR1 LNHDA, CDR2 SQIVND (reference sequence). CDR3 DNA sequence: TGTGCCAGTAGTATAGGTGCGGGCCCCTACTACGAGCAGTACTTC. Translation: CASSIGAGPYYEQYF.

V usage is TRBV29-1 and J usage is TRBJ2-3, with TRBD1 matching 7 bases. V gave up 5 bases and J gave up 4 bases; unmatched junction bases: 6. The CDR3 sequence is 13 residues long. Germline CDR1 and CDR2: SQVTM and ANQGSEA. The CDR3 loop is CSVPLQGADTQYF. In nucleotides, the CDR3 is TGCAGCGTTCCTCTCCAGGGGGCAGATACGCAGTATTTT.

The genes are TRBV7-2 and TRBJ2-2, with D possibly being TRBD1 (5 bases). This CDR3 comprises 14 residues. Between the trimmed V and J ends, which lost 5 bases and 6 bases, there was a span of 13 bases. Germline CDR1 SGHTA, CDR2 FQGNSA. CDR3 amino acids: CASSAGINSGELFF. CDR3 DNA: TGTGCCAGCAGCGCAGGGATCAACTCCGGGGAGCTGTTTTTT.

The chain recombines TRBV5-1 with TRBJ1-4; D unresolved. V lost 4 bases and J lost 7, with 11 bases in between. The CDR3 sequence is 13 residues long. The germline V gene encodes CDR1 SGHRS and CDR2 YFSETQ. The CDR3 reads CASSRELGEKLFF. In DNA, the CDR3 is TGCGCCAGCAGCAGAGAATTAGGTGAAAAACTGTTTTTT.

The V gene is TRBV30, the J gene TRBJ1-5; tentatively, D is TRBD1 (5 bases). Germline V gives CDR1 GTSNPN, CDR2 SVGIG (reference sequence). The CDR3 is 13 residues long. Trimming pared 5 bases from V and 3 bases from J, leaving 11 bases between. The CDR3 DNA sequence: TGTGCCTGGGCCCACAGGTCCAATCAGCCCCAGCATTTT. This gives the protein CAWAHRSNQPQHF.

This sequence joins TRBV2 and TRBJ1-1; D is possibly TRBD1 (6 bases). Germline V gene data show CDR1 as SNHLY and CDR2 as FYNNEI. CDR3 length: 15 residues. The ends were cut back, 0 bases at V and 4 bases at J, with 12 bases in the middle. As DNA, the CDR3 is TGTGCCAGCAGTGAAGCGAGGGGGGGTATCACTGAAGCTTTCTTT. Translating gives CASSEARGGITEAFF. The entire variable domain, with the rest obtained from reference TRBV2 and TRBJ1-1, is as follows: EPEVTQTPSHQVTQMGQEVILRCVPISNHLYFYWYRQILGQKVEFLVSFYNNEISEKSEIFDDQFSVERPDGSNFTLKIRSTKLEDSAMYFCASSEARGGITEAFFGQGTRLTVV.

The chain is built from TRBV7-2 and TRBJ1-1; D gene unclear. The CDR3 has 12 amino acids. Per germline, CDR1 SGHTA and CDR2 FQGNSA. The germline V and J ends were trimmed by 0 bases and 7 bases, with 6 bases remaining between them. In nucleotides, the CDR3 is TGTGCCAGCAGCTTAGCCACACTTGAAGCTTTCTTT. Its translation: CASSLATLEAFF.

The genes are TRBV5-4 and TRBJ2-1; 13 bases fit TRBD2. The CDR3 loop spans 19 amino acids. CDR1 and CDR2 (germline): SGHNT, YYREEE (reference sequence). After removal of 4 bases from V and 0 bases from J, the junction contained 10 bases not matched to a gene. The DNA for the CDR3 is TGTGCCAGCAGCGGCGGGACTAGCGGGGTCAATAGCTCCTACAATGAGCAGTTCTTC. Its translation: CASSGGTSGVNSSYNEQFF.

In this sample, this clone turned up a few times. The chain employs TRBV11-2 and TRBJ1-1, with D tentatively TRBD1 (5 bases). Germline V CDR1 and CDR2: SGHAT, FQNNGV. The CDR3 is made up of 13 amino acids. Between the trimmed V and J ends, which lost 5 bases and 9 bases, there was a span of 16 bases. CDR3 sequence (DNA): TGTGCCAGCAGCCCGGGGGAGGGGACGCAAGCTTTCTTT. Translation: CASSPGEGTQAFF.

The rearrangement links TRBV4-1 to TRBJ2-5; D possibly corresponds to TRBD2 (5 bases). V dropped 4 bases and J dropped 4 bases, with 13 bases sitting between them. The CDR3 totals 14 residues. The germline V gene has CDR1 MGHRA and CDR2 YSYEKL. This chain's CDR3 is CASSRVEGVETQYF. In nucleotides, the CDR3 is TGCGCCAGCAGCCGCGTCGAGGGAGTAGAGACCCAGTACTTC.

The chain links TRBV4-1 to TRBJ2-3; 14 bases fit TRBD2. Unmatched junction bases numbered 3, after V lost 1 base and J lost 0 bases. Germline-derived CDR1 and CDR2 are MGHRA and YSYEKL. This CDR3 region has 18 residues. The CDR3 sequence: CASSQAWTSGGSTDTQYF. CDR3 in DNA: TGCGCCAGCAGCCAAGCTTGGACTAGCGGGGGGAGCACAGATACGCAGTATTTT.

The sample holds a few counts of this clone. The chain couples TRBV6-5 to TRBJ2-7, with 7 bases lining up with TRBD1. Germline V gene sequence: CDR1 MNHEY, CDR2 SVGAGI. The V gene end was trimmed by 6 bases and the J gene end by 2 bases; junction bases not matched to a gene: 4. The CDR3 is made up of 13 amino acids. Here the CDR3 reads CASRRGTAYEQYF. CDR3 bases: TGTGCCAGCAGGAGAGGGACAGCCTACGAGCAGTACTTC.

In this sample, this clone turned up a few times. The V and J genes are TRBV7-9 and TRBJ1-5; a weak D match, TRBD1 (5 bases). Germline CDR1 is SEHNR and CDR2 is FQNEAQ (reference sequence). V was trimmed by 5 bases and J by 0 bases, leaving 8 bases between them. This CDR3 region has 14 residues. The CDR3 loop is CASSPGGSNQPQHF. The CDR3 DNA sequence: TGTGCCAGCAGCCCCGGGGGTAGCAATCAGCCCCAGCATTTT.

V is TRBV30 and J is TRBJ1-2; weak D call: TRBD1 (6 bases). CDR1 and CDR2 (germline): GTSNPN, SVGIG (reference sequence). The CDR3 consists of 12 residues. As DNA, the CDR3 is TGTGCGCGGGGGGGGGCCCCCTATGGCTACACCTTC. Amino acids: CARGGAPYGYTF. Based on the CDR3 plus reference TRBV30 and TRBJ1-2, the full variable domain is SQTIHQWPATLVQPVGSPLSLECTVEGTSNPNLYWYRQAAGRGLQLLFYSVGIGQISSEVPQNLSASRPQDRQFILSSKKLLLSDSGFYLCARGGAPYGYTFGSGTRLTVV.